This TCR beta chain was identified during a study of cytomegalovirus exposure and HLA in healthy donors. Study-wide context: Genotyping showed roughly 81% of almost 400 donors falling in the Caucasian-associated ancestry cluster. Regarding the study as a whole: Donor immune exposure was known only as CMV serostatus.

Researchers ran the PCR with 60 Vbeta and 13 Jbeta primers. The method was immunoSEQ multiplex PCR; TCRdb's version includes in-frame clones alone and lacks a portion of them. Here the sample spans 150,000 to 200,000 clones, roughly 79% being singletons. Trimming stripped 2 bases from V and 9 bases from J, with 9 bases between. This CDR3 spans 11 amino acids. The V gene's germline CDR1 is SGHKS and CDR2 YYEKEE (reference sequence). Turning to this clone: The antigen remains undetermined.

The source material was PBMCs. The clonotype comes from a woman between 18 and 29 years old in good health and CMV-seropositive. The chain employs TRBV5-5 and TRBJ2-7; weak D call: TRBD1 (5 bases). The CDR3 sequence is CASSFDSPQYF. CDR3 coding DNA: TGTGCCAGCAGCTTTGACAGTCCGCAGTACTTC.